This T cell receptor (beta chain) came from a study of regulatory T cells in long-lasting Graves disease. Time point specified: newly diagnosed GD, antithyroid drugs for less than 3 months. The TCR library was made from RNA extracted from PBMCs. In this sample, this clonotype turned up many times. Construction of TCR beta libraries relied on iRepertoire HTBI primers and on Arm-PCR targeting CDR3 regions. TCRdb ran MiXCR on the multiplex PCR reads and lists one entry per CDR3 protein. The sample has about 520,000 distinct CDR3 sequences, 9.5% to 15% seen once; the top ten hold 8.9%. The same data also went into a second study, on T cells in Graves' hyperthyroidism and ophthalmopathy.

The sample in question was peripheral blood mononuclear cells (PBMCs), obtained at new diagnosis, from a patient treated with antithyroid drugs. The sequence derives from a woman in her 30s with Graves disease.

Here the CDR3 reads CAISGQGASTYEQYF. CDR3 nucleotides: TGTGCCATCAGTGGACAGGGGGCGTCAACCTACGAGCAGTACTTC. This chain links TRBV10-3 with TRBJ2-7, with 10 bases matching TRBD1. Germline V lookup: CDR1 ENHRY, CDR2 SYGVKD. After removal of 4 bases from V and 2 bases from J, the junction contained 5 bases not matched to a gene. The length of the CDR3 is 15 residues.